This T cell receptor (beta chain) was documented in a study of CD8 T cells in ankylosing spondylitis. This CDR3 region has 16 residues. CDR1 is SGHVS and CDR2 is FQNEAQ in the germline V gene. Trimming shortened V by 3 bases and J by 2 bases, and 17 bases separated the two germline ends. From the 5' RACE reads, TCRdb called clonotypes with MiXCR, one entry per CDR3 protein. The profile shows approximately 150,000 distinct CDR3 sequences, 30% to 40% of them singletons. This clonotype was detected many times. Its cognate antigen is unknown. Study-wide results and limits: A CD8+ phenotype characterized the disease-linked clones, which were relatively rare in peripheral blood. Significant enrichment of disease-linked clones was reported in matched ankylosing spondylitis synovial fluid.

V is TRBV7-8 and J is TRBJ2-7; TRBD1 might be the D (6 bases). The sequencing input was synovial fluid, either unsorted or a sorted T cell fraction (not recorded which). The source is a male donor with ankylosing spondylitis. CDR3 coding DNA: TGTGCCAGCAGCTTGTATACAGGGCCTTCCCCCTACGAGCAGTACTTC. Its protein product is CASSLYTGPSPYEQYF.